These T cell receptor beta chains were read from a single sample in a study of shared clonotypes between healthy human individuals. Profiled with immunoSEQ multiplex PCR; TCRdb holds only in-frame clones, not every one. The sample includes roughly 2.2 million clones, about nine tenths of them seen just once. The material sequenced was naive CD4+ T cells from PBMCs. Receptors originate from a man aged 18 to 30 in good health. Some clones in this sample may be carry-over from other donors' samples. Both conserved end residues are part of each CDR3. D genes are given only for firm matches. Not every row has a clone size; where given, it reads once, few, many or a size class.

clone size	D gene	V gene	J gene	CDR3 DNA	CDR3 protein
.	TRBD1	TRBV7-6	TRBJ1-1	TGTGCCAGCAGCCCCTTCCAGGGGGGAACTGAAGCTTTCTTT	CASSPFQGGTEAFF
.	.	TRBV2	TRBJ2-1	TGTGCCAGCAGCCCCGGCTTTAGCTCCTACAATGAGCAGTTCTTC	CASSPGFSSYNEQFF
.	.	TRBV18	TRBJ2-1	TGTGCCAGCTCACCGGAGCGGAACTCCTACAATGAGCAGTTCTTC	CASSPERNSYNEQFF
.	TRBD2	TRBV28	TRBJ2-7	TGTGCCAGCAGTTCCTCGGGAGGGGGGTCCTACGAGCAGTACTTC	CASSSSGGGSYEQYF
.	TRBD2	TRBV28	TRBJ2-2	TGTGCCAGCATTAAGGGGTGGGACCCCGGGACTAGCGGGAGACCCCTCAACACCGGGGAGCTGTTTTTT	CASIKGWDPGTSGRPLNTGELFF
.	TRBD2	TRBV7-3	TRBJ2-1	TGTGCCAGCAGCAGTAGCGGGGTTAGGTCCTACAATGAGCAGTTCTTC	CASSSSGVRSYNEQFF
.	.	TRBV9	TRBJ1-4	TGTGCCAGCAGCGTAAGTGGGGCAGGCTATGAAAAACTGTTTTTT	CASSVSGAGYEKLFF
.	.	TRBV5-4	TRBJ2-1	TGTGCCTCGAGTGGGGCTAGCACAGACAATGAGCAGTTCTTC	CASSGASTDNEQFF
.	.	TRBV9	TRBJ2-3	TGTGCCAGCAGGGGAAGGACGAGCACAGATACGCAGTATTTT	CASRGRTSTDTQYF
.	.	TRBV7-9	TRBJ2-2	TGTGCCAGCAGCTTAGGGGCTACCGGGGAGCTGTTTTTT	CASSLGATGELFF
.	.	TRBV21-1	TRBJ1-2	TGTGCCAGCAGCAATGCCTTAACCCCCGAGTGGGGGGGGCAGGGAGTGGGCTACACCTTC	CASSNALTPEWGGQGVGYTF
.	TRBD1	TRBV4-3	TRBJ1-1	TGCGCCAGCAGCCAAGATGCAACAGGGGATACTGAAGCTTTCTTT	CASSQDATGDTEAFF
.	.	TRBV5-4	TRBJ2-2	TGTGCCAGCAGCGAAAAACTAGGCTTCACCGGGGAGCTGTTTTTT	CASSEKLGFTGELFF
.	TRBD1	TRBV28	TRBJ1-3	TGTGCCAGCAGCTCCTACTTCTTTGACAGGGTAGGAAACACCATATATTTT	CASSSYFFDRVGNTIYF
once	.	TRBV9	TRBJ2-2	TGTGCCAGCAGCCGGGACCTCACCGGGGAGCTGTTTTTT	CASSRDLTGELFF
.	TRBD2	TRBV6-1	TRBJ2-7	TGTGCCAGCAGTGGGATGATGACTAGCGGGAGATACGAGCAGTACTTC	CASSGMMTSGRYEQYF
.	.	TRBV28	TRBJ1-4	TGTGCCAGCAGTTCTCCGTCTATAGCTAATGAAAAACTGTTTTTT	CASSSPSIANEKLFF
.	TRBD2	TRBV16	TRBJ2-1	TGTGCCAGCAGCCAATCGACTAGCGGGGTTGAGCAGTTCTTC	CASSQSTSGVEQFF
.	TRBD2	TRBV27	TRBJ2-2	TGTGCCAGCAGTAAACTAGCGGTTCACAACACCGGGGAGCTGTTTTTT	CASSKLAVHNTGELFF
once	.	TRBV5-1	TRBJ1-4	TGCGCCAGCAGCCAGGGACGGTCGAATGAAAAACTGTTTTTT	CASSQGRSNEKLFF
.	.	TRBV28	TRBJ2-3	TGTGCCAGCAGTTCCCCCCCCGGTCATACGCAGTATTTT	CASSSPPGHTQYF
.	.	TRBV5-1	TRBJ1-1	TGCGCCAGCAGCTCCCTGAGGGGGGGGAAAGCTTTCTTT	CASSSLRGGKAFF
.	.	TRBV7-2	TRBJ2-1	TGTGCCAGCAGCCTCGTGGGTGGCAGTACCTACAATGAGCAGTTCTTC	CASSLVGGSTYNEQFF
.	TRBD2	TRBV7-9	TRBJ2-1	TGTGCCAGCAGCATCAGACGGGTAGCGGGAGCCCCTGAGCAGTTCTTC	CASSIRRVAGAPEQFF
once	TRBD1	TRBV5-1	TRBJ1-2	TGCGCCAGCCGAGGTGGGACAGGGCGTAACTATGGCTACACCTTC	CASRGGTGRNYGYTF
.	TRBD1	TRBV7-3	TRBJ1-1	TGTGCCAGCAGTTTTAACTGGGACAGATCAGAAGCTTTCTTT	CASSFNWDRSEAFF
.	TRBD2	TRBV7-2	TRBJ2-7	TGTGCCAGCAGCTCCTCTACTAGCGCGATCACTTACGAGCAGTACTTC	CASSSSTSAITYEQYF
.	TRBD1	TRBV4-3	TRBJ1-1	TGCGCCAGCAGCCCCCACAGGGGGCTTACTGAAGCTTTCTTT	CASSPHRGLTEAFF
.	.	TRBV4-1	TRBJ1-3	TGCGCCAGCAGCCAAGGTTCGGGGGGCGTGGGTGGAAACACCATATATTTT	CASSQGSGGVGGNTIYF
.	.	TRBV5-4	TRBJ2-7	TGTGCCAGCAGCTTGGCGCAGGACTACGAGCAGTACTTC	CASSLAQDYEQYF